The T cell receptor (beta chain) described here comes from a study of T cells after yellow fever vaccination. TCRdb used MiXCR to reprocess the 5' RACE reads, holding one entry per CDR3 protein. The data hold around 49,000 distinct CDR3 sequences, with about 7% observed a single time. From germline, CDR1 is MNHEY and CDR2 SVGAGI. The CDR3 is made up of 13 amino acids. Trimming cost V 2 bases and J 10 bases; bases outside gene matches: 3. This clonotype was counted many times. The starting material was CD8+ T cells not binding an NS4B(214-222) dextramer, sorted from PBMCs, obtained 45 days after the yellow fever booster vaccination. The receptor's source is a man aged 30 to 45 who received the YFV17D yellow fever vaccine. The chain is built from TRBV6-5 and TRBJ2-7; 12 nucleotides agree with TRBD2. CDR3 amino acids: CASSYGTSGPQYF. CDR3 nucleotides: TGTGCCAGCAGTTACGGGACTAGCGGGCCCCAGTACTTC.